This record covers a single TCR beta chain. No cognate antigen has been identified for it. The sample holds no much larger clone one base away, and base qualities are not on file. The CDR3 has 12 amino acids, counting the end cysteine and phenylalanine. This entry keeps only the CDR3 DNA: 36 bases, framed from base 1. Per the germline V gene (reference sequence), DFQATT is the CDR1 and SNEGSKA is the CDR2. V was cut back by 3 bases and J by 5 bases, leaving a gap of 8 bases between them. The CDR3 regions of human TCRbeta chains were analyzed by immunosequencing. The study's own analysis went as follows. TCRs in the repertoires were matched against a reference library of SARS-CoV-2-specific TCRs that had been generated with the MIRA antigen-specificity platform. Breadth was defined as the fraction of unique TCRs that were SARS-CoV-2-associated. Depth was defined as the fraction of total T cells that were SARS-CoV-2-associated. Using the MIRA data, each spike-specific TCR was assigned both to the spike region to which the TCR was reactive and to a CD4 or CD8 class. Log10-transformed breadth and depth values were compared by one-way ANOVA with Sidak's multiple comparisons tests. What TCRdb holds here is the immuneACCESS table cut down to in-frame rearrangements. Part of the clones is not present; checked against another copy, under half of the missing clones reflect an unresolved V gene, and the others are unexplained. V and J calls and clone size come straight from that table; D and trimming were deduced from the DNA. The sample table contains about 180,000 clones; only one count was recorded for about 91% of them. More than 9% of the sample comes from the top ten.

This sample stems from a study of T cell responses to AZD1222 COVID-19 vaccine (dated by TCRdb to 2020 to 2022). As for the study more broadly: TCR sequencing was performed for roughly 250 trial participants, of whom about 200 were given two doses of AZD1222 and around 25 were given two doses of MenACWY control vaccine. Enrollment into the trials was organized by age into subgroups of 18-55, 56-69 and 70-plus years, and those subgroups contained 148, 28 and 57 TCR-sequenced participants, respectively. General findings and caveats noted by the study authors: In the small 56-69-year group, the increase in depth fell short of significance, most likely because of low power. Conclusions about previously exposed vaccinees are limited because only 6 or 7 AZD1222 recipients were SARS-CoV-2 seropositive at baseline. Because no day 14 peak-response samples were available, repertoires were characterized only after the peak T cell response. Most participants were white British and females outnumbered males, and the authors suggested that clonal diversity may have been underestimated. Vaccine-associated CD4 TCRs spanned the whole spike protein, with dominant responses in regions 160-218 and 743-854. After two AZD1222 doses, spike-specific TCR breadth and depth were significantly higher than at day 0 and than in MenACWY recipients. Epitopes outside the regions mutated in the B.1.351 and B.1.1.7 variants were reportedly recognized by nearly half of the unique spike-specific TCRs.

Interpreted using the paper, the time point label stands for: about 28 days (+/-7) after the second vaccine dose. AZD1222 recipients with second doses at about 4 weeks or about 12 weeks were pooled, because spike-specific TCR depth and breadth did not differ between schedules. Vaccinee samples were obtained from the UK trials COV001 and COV002, which included a single-blind randomized controlled phase 2/3 trial of AZD1222 (ChAdOx1 nCoV-19) in healthy adults. For TCRbeta chain sequencing, PBMC samples were collected from trial participants at day 0 and at day 28 after the second dose. The chain was built from TRBV20-1 and TRBJ1-5, with the D gene uncertain. The sequence derives from an adult who received the AZD1222 COVID-19 vaccine. The specimen comprised peripheral blood, sampled 28 days after the second AZD1222 dose. The CDR3 protein: CSASEGHQPQHF. DNA sequence: TGCAGTGCTAGTGAAGGGCATCAGCCCCAGCATTTT.